The 17 T cell receptor beta chains listed next were all sequenced from one sample in a study of CD8+ T cells in alopecia areata. RNA was isolated and reverse transcribed to cDNA, the sequencing template. The protocol was immunoSEQ multiplex PCR, while the TCRdb copy is restricted to in-frame clones and leaves out a portion. The sample gives some 130,000 clones, around 49% of which show up once; around 19% is in the top ten. Sequenced material: CD8+ T cells sorted from blood, taken at week 0. Receptors were obtained from a human donor with alopecia areata.

The chain is built from TRBV29-1 and TRBJ2-2; possible D gene TRBD1, 6 bases. The V gene's germline CDR1 is SQVTM and CDR2 ANQGSEA. V lost 7 bases to trimming and J lost 5 bases, with 14 bases between them. This CDR3 contains 13 residues. CDR3 coding DNA: TGCAGCGCAAGGGACATTCTTACCGGGGAGCTGTTTTTT. Translating it yields CSARDILTGELFF.

The chain links TRBV5-6 to TRBJ2-7; D is unresolved. The CDR3 has 14 residues. Germline CDR1 SGHDT, CDR2 YYEEEE. V was trimmed by 1 base and J by 6 bases, leaving 14 bases between them. The CDR3 DNA follows: TGTGCCAGCAGCTTGAAGCAGGTTGGTGGCGAGCAGTACTTC. Translation gives CASSLKQVGGEQYF.

This clone was detected only a few times. The chain carries TRBV13 and TRBJ1-1, with D tentatively TRBD1 (5 bases). The CDR3 is 14 residues long. Germline assignment: CDR1 PRHDT and CDR2 FYEKMQ (reference sequence). The V gene lost 3 bases and the J gene lost 5 bases, with 13 bases spanning the gap. CDR3 nucleotide sequence: TGTGCCAGCAGCTTTGGAGGGGCTGGGACTGAAGCTTTCTTT. Its translation is CASSFGGAGTEAFF.

CDR3 residues: CASSLAPWGTDEQFF. The CDR3 coding sequence is TGTGCCAGCAGCTTAGCGCCTTGGGGTACCGATGAGCAGTTCTTC. The genes are TRBV7-8 and TRBJ2-1, with unresolved D. The CDR3 contains 15 residues. CDR1 SGHVS and CDR2 FQNEAQ come from the germline V gene. The V gene lost 0 bases and the J gene lost 8 bases, with 14 bases spanning the gap.

The rearrangement uses TRBV15 and TRBJ2-6; D may be TRBD1 (5 bases). V lost 9 bases and J lost 0, with 15 bases in between. CDR1 is LNHNV and CDR2 is YYDKDF in the germline V gene (reference sequence). This CDR3 is built from 16 residues. CDR3 sequence (DNA): TGTGCCACATTTCGAGACAGTCGCTCTGGGGCCAACGTCCTGACTTTC. This encodes CATFRDSRSGANVLTF.

The chain is built from TRBV5-1 and TRBJ1-5; unclear D gene. The germline V gene encodes CDR1 SGHRS and CDR2 YFSETQ. Between the trimmed V and J ends, which lost 1 base and 1 base, there was a span of 6 bases. The CDR3 sequence is 14 residues long. This CDR3 is CASSLSGSNQPQHF. DNA of the CDR3: TGCGCCAGCAGCTTGTCGGGCAGCAATCAGCCCCAGCATTTT.

Only a few counts were recorded for this clone. The rearrangement uses TRBV7-9 and TRBJ2-1; no definite D call. The CDR3 loop spans 10 amino acids. CDR1 is SEHNR and CDR2 is FQNEAQ in the germline V gene (reference sequence). Trimming pared 3 bases from V and 9 bases from J, leaving 3 bases between. CDR3 protein: CASSLVEQFF. CDR3 DNA: TGTGCCAGCAGCTTGGTTGAGCAGTTCTTC.

The chain combines TRBV6-5 with TRBJ1-1; D ambiguous. The CDR3 is 13 residues long. Germline V gene data show CDR1 as MNHEY and CDR2 as SVGAGI. The V end lost 7 bases, the J end lost 0 bases, and 9 bases lay between the germline ends. The CDR3 sequence is CASTGNMNTEAFF. In nucleotides, the CDR3 is TGTGCCAGCACTGGAAATATGAACACTGAAGCTTTCTTT.

The rearrangement uses TRBV27 and TRBJ2-6; the D gene could be TRBD1 or TRBD2 (5 bases each). CDR1 is MNHEY, CDR2 SMNVEV, per germline (reference sequence). The germline V and J ends were trimmed by 0 bases and 4 bases, with 7 bases remaining between them. The CDR3 has 15 residues. The CDR3 DNA reads TGTGCCAGCAGTTTATCGAGGGGAGGGGCCAACGTCCTGACTTTC. This encodes CASSLSRGGANVLTF.

This chain uses TRBV5-1 with TRBJ2-5; no clear D gene. The CDR3 is 13 amino acids. The germline gives CDR1 SGHRS, CDR2 YFSETQ. Trimming left V 4 bases short and J 9 bases short, with 16 bases between. CDR3 in amino acids: CASSPSQGWAQYF. In nucleotides, the CDR3 is TGCGCCAGCAGCCCATCCCAAGGGTGGGCCCAGTACTTC.

The chain links TRBV30 to TRBJ1-1; D unresolved. Between the trimmed V and J ends, which lost 2 bases and 5 bases, there was a span of 12 bases. This CDR3 region has 13 residues. CDR1 is GTSNPN, CDR2 SVGIG, per germline (reference sequence). The CDR3 nucleotides are TGTGCCTGGAGTCCTAGGGCAGGAACTGAAGCTTTCTTT. As protein: CAWSPRAGTEAFF.

The chain combines TRBV29-1 with TRBJ1-2, with D tentatively TRBD1 (5 bases). Germline V CDR1 and CDR2: SQVTM, ANQGSEA. Trimming shortened V by 6 bases and J by 7 bases, and 18 bases separated the two germline ends. The CDR3 contains 13 residues. The CDR3: CSVEDMVQGGYTF. CDR3 coding DNA: TGCAGCGTGGAGGACATGGTTCAAGGTGGCTACACCTTC.

This clone was counted a few times. The chain combines TRBV7-9 with TRBJ2-1; 8 bases line up with TRBD1. The CDR3 is 16 residues long. J gave up 4 bases and V 3 bases, and 8 bases lay outside the gene matches. The germline V gene has CDR1 SEHNR and CDR2 FQNEAQ (reference sequence). The chain's CDR3 is CASSFEGTGQYNEQFF. The CDR3 DNA sequence: TGTGCCAGCAGCTTCGAAGGGACAGGACAATACAATGAGCAGTTCTTC.

This clone came up a few times. The chain recombines TRBV2 with TRBJ2-2; D is possibly TRBD2 (7 bases). V was shortened by 6 bases and J by 0 bases, with 17 bases between the two germline ends. Germline-derived CDR1 and CDR2 are SNHLY and FYNNEI. The CDR3 loop spans 17 amino acids. The CDR3, as DNA: TGTGCCAGCAGCCCTACGCGGGGGACACCGAACACCGGGGAGCTGTTTTTT. Its protein product is CASSPTRGTPNTGELFF.

The V call is TRBV7-3, the J call TRBJ2-5, with 7 positions matching TRBD2. Germline V gene sequence: CDR1 SGHTA, CDR2 FQGTGA. The trim removed 4 bases at V and 4 bases at J, leaving 6 bases unmatched. CDR3 length: 14 amino acids. In DNA form, the CDR3 reads TGTGCCAGCAGCTCCCGGGGGGTTAGAGAGACCCAGTACTTC. Protein product: CASSSRGVRETQYF.

The chain is built from TRBV30 and TRBJ1-2; no clear D. The CDR3 is made up of 11 amino acids. Germline V gene lookup returns CDR1 GTSNPN and CDR2 SVGIG (reference sequence). The germline V and J ends were trimmed by 4 bases and 3 bases, with 6 bases remaining between them. The CDR3 DNA reads TGTGCCTGGAATCTTGACTATGGCTACACCTTC. Residues: CAWNLDYGYTF.

The J gene is TRBJ2-7, the V gene TRBV5-4, with a weak D call TRBD1 (5 bases). The CDR3 loop spans 13 amino acids. Looked up from germline, CDR1 is SGHNT and CDR2 is YYREEE (reference sequence). Trimming took off 3 bases at V and 2 bases at J, with 9 bases between the two ends. The CDR3 sequence is CASSSWGTYEQYF. CDR3 nucleotides: TGTGCCAGCAGCTCCTGGGGCACCTACGAGCAGTACTTC.